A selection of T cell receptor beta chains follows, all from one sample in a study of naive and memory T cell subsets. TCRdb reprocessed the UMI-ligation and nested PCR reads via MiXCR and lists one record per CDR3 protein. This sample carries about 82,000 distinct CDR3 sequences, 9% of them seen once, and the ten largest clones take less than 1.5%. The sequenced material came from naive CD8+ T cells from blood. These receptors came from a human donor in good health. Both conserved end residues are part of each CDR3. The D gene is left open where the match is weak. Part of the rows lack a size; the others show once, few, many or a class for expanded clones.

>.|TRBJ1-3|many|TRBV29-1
CSVEEGPSSGNTIYF
TGCAGCGTTGAGGAGGGCCCGTCCTCTGGAAACACCATATATTTT
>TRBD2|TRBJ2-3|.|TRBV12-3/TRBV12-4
CASTTMTSGRVDTQYF
TGTGCCAGCACCACTATGACTAGCGGGAGGGTAGATACGCAGTATTTT
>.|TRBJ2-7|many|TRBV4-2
CASRGDSYEQYF
TGTGCCAGCCGAGGGGATTCCTACGAGCAGTACTTC
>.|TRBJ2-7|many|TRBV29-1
CSVVEGPFYEQYF
TGCAGCGTTGTGGAGGGACCCTTCTACGAGCAGTACTTC
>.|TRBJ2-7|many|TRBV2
CASSEAEQYF
TGTGCCAGCAGTGAAGCCGAGCAGTACTTC
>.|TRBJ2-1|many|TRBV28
CAASGGLSYNEQFF
TGTGCCGCGAGTGGGGGGTTATCCTACAATGAGCAGTTCTTC
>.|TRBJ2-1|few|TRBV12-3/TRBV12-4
CASSLWAEVHLANEQFF
TGTGCCAGCAGTTTATGGGCGGAGGTGCACCTTGCCAATGAGCAGTTCTTC
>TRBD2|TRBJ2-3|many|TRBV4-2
CASRYAGVTDTQYF
TGTGCCAGCAGATATGCGGGAGTCACAGATACGCAGTATTTT
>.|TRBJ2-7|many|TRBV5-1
CASSANPLGFEQYF
TGCGCCAGCAGCGCCAACCCTCTAGGATTCGAGCAGTACTTC
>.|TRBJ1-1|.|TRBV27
CASSPGAGNTEAFF
TGTGCCAGCAGCCCCGGGGCGGGAAACACTGAAGCTTTCTTT
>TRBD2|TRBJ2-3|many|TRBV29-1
CSVEGSGSVIDTQYF
TGCAGCGTTGAAGGGAGCGGGAGTGTGATAGATACGCAGTATTTT
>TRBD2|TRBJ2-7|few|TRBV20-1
CSAPIAGGPPEQYF
TGCAGTGCCCCCATAGCGGGAGGGCCGCCCGAGCAGTACTTC
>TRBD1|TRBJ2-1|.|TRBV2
CASFLGQGVNEQFF
TGTGCCAGCTTTTTAGGACAGGGGGTCAATGAGCAGTTCTTC
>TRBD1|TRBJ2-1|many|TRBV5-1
CASSSTGFQVRSYNEQFF
TGCGCCAGCAGCTCGACAGGGTTTCAGGTTAGGTCCTACAATGAGCAGTTCTTC
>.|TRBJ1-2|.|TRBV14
CASSQDASYSYGYTF
TGTGCCAGCAGCCAAGATGCCAGCTACTCCTATGGCTACACCTTC
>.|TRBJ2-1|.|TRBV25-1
CASSEWDSYNEQFF
TGTGCCAGCAGTGAATGGGACTCCTACAATGAGCAGTTCTTC
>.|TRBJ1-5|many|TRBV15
CATSLGRNSNQPQHF
TGTGCCACCAGCTTGGGCAGGAATAGCAATCAGCCCCAGCATTTT
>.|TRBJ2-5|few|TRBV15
CATSTGPQETQYF
TGTGCCACCAGCACCGGACCCCAAGAGACCCAGTACTTC
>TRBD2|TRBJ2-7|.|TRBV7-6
CASSPRLAASYEQYF
TGTGCCAGCAGCCCGAGACTAGCGGCCTCCTACGAGCAGTACTTC
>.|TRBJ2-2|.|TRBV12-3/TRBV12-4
CASSSLVAADTGELFF
TGTGCCAGCAGTTCTCTAGTGGCCGCGGACACCGGGGAGCTGTTTTTT
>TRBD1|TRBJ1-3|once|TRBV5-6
CASSSGQGSYHRSGNTIYF
TGTGCCAGCAGCTCCGGACAGGGCTCATACCATAGGTCTGGAAACACCATATATTTT
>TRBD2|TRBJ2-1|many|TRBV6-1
CASIPGGVDEQFF
TGTGCCAGCATTCCGGGGGGGGTCGATGAGCAGTTCTTC
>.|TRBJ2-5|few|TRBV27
CASSFGAGTQYF
.
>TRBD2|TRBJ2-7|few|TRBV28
CASNEAGVGDEQYF
TGTGCCAGCAACGAAGCGGGAGTTGGTGACGAGCAGTACTTC
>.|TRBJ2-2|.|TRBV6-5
CASSPSSTGELFF
TGTGCCAGCAGTCCCTCATCAACCGGGGAGCTGTTTTTT
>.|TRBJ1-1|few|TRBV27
CASSPRVGLDTEAFF
TGTGCCAGCAGTCCCAGGGTGGGGCTGGACACTGAAGCTTTCTTT
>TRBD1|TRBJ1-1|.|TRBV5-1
CASIHKTGAEAFF
TGCGCCAGCATCCACAAGACAGGGGCTGAAGCTTTCTTT
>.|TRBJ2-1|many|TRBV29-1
CSVLGGRLKRDEQFF
TGCAGCGTTCTCGGTGGGAGGCTCAAAAGGGATGAGCAGTTCTTC
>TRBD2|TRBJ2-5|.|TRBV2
CASSGSAGGGETQYF
TGTGCCAGCAGTGGTTCGGCGGGAGGTGGAGAGACCCAGTACTTC
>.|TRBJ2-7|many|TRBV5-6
CASSPGNGVQYF
TGTGCCAGCAGCCCTGGGAACGGCGTTCAGTACTTC
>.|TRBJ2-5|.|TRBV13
CASSFETEQETQYF
TGTGCCAGCAGCTTCGAGACTGAACAAGAGACCCAGTACTTC